A selection of T cell receptor beta chains follows, all from one sample in a study of regulatory T cells in long-lasting Graves disease. TCRdb re-called the multiplex PCR reads through MiXCR, storing one row per CDR3 protein. The sample lists about 430,000 distinct CDR3 sequences; roughly a fifth were seen once. The starting material was peripheral blood mononuclear cells (PBMCs), obtained when the disease was refractory, from a patient treated with antithyroid drugs. Receptors originate from a female donor with Graves disease. CDR3s include the opening cysteine and the closing phenylalanine or tryptophan. D genes are given only for firm matches. Not every row has a clone size; where given, it reads once, few, many or a size class.

v_gene,d_gene,j_gene,abundance,CDR3aa,CDR3nt
TRBV20-1,TRBD2,TRBJ2-7,few,CSARDYASGAYEQYF,TGCAGTGCTAGAGATTACGCGAGCGGGGCCTACGAGCAGTACTTC
TRBV7-9,.,TRBJ2-7,many,CASSLALGRAWEQYF,TGTGCCAGCAGCTTAGCGCTCGGCAGGGCTTGGGAGCAGTACTTC
TRBV9,.,TRBJ2-2,few,CASSADSHPNTGELFF,TGTGCCAGCAGTGCGGACTCCCACCCAAACACCGGGGAGCTGTTTTTT
TRBV2,.,TRBJ1-2,many,CASSKRQEAYGYTF,TGTGCCAGCAGTAAAAGACAGGAAGCCTATGGCTACACCTTC
TRBV10-2,TRBD1,TRBJ2-7,.,CASGRTGGNYEQHF,TGCGCCAGCGGCAGGACAGGGGGGAACTACGAGCAGCACTTC
TRBV19,.,TRBJ1-5,many,CASSIGQGHNQPQHF,TGTGCCAGTAGTATCGGGCAGGGCCACAATCAGCCCCAGCATTTT
TRBV28,.,TRBJ2-7,many,CASSLGESYEQYF,TGTGCCAGCAGTTTAGGCGAAAGCTACGAGCAGTACTTC
TRBV10-3,.,TRBJ1-5,many,CAISESKPDNQPQHF,TGTGCCATCAGTGAGTCGAAGCCAGACAATCAGCCCCAGCATTTT
TRBV2,.,TRBJ2-6,few,CASKPSGAGSGANVLTF,TGTGCCAGCAAACCCAGTGGAGCGGGCTCTGGGGCCAACGTCCTGACTTTC
TRBV2,.,TRBJ1-1,many,CASSQDKNTEAFF,TGTGCCAGCAGTCAAGATAAGAACACTGAAGCTTTCTTT
TRBV7-9,.,TRBJ2-5,.,CASSSRGLGGLETQYF,TGTGCCAGCAGCTCCCGGGGCCTTGGGGGCTTGGAGACCCAGTACTTC
TRBV2,TRBD1,TRBJ1-6,many,CASREQGFGNSPLHF,TGTGCCAGCAGAGAACAGGGGTTCGGCAATTCACCCCTCCACTTT
TRBV3-1,.,TRBJ2-2,few,CASSQAPVPGELFF,TGTGCCAGCAGCCAGGCCCCGGTACCCGGGGAGCTGTTTTTT
TRBV10-2,.,TRBJ1-2,.,CASGELSNYGYTF,TGCGCCAGCGGAGAGTTATCTAACTATGGCTACACCTTC
TRBV28,TRBD1,TRBJ2-5,many,CASSQTGEGETQYF,TGTGCCAGCAGCCAGACAGGGGAAGGAGAGACCCAGTACTTC
TRBV11-2,TRBD1,TRBJ1-2,many,CASSLESRGQGDGYTF,TGTGCCAGCAGCTTAGAAAGTAGGGGACAGGGAGATGGCTACACCTTC
TRBV30,.,TRBJ2-3,.,CAWRALDRTDTQYF,TGTGCCTGGAGAGCACTGGATCGCACAGATACGCAGTATTTT
TRBV6-4,.,TRBJ2-1,.,CASSPGHTNYNEQFF,TGTGCCAGCAGTCCGGGACACACGAACTACAATGAGCAGTTCTTC
TRBV28,TRBD1,TRBJ1-4,many,CASSLPWDSNEKLFF,TGTGCCAGCAGTCTTCCGTGGGACAGCAATGAAAAACTGTTTTTT
TRBV20-1,.,TRBJ2-7,many,CSASGGQGYEQYF,TGCAGTGCTTCCGGTGGGCAGGGCTACGAGCAGTACTTC
TRBV6-2/TRBV6-3,.,TRBJ2-5,.,CASSYGTVGDQYF,TGTGCCAGCAGTTACGGGACCGTTGGGGACCAGTACTTC
TRBV3-1,.,TRBJ2-1,.,CASSPDPRRQNNEQFF,TGTGCCAGCAGCCCCGATCCCCGCCGACAGAACAATGAGCAGTTCTTC
TRBV19,TRBD1,TRBJ2-2,few,CASREDAAGQGSTGELFF,TGTGCCAGTAGGGAGGACGCAGCGGGACAGGGGAGCACCGGGGAGCTGTTTTTT
TRBV24-1,TRBD1,TRBJ2-3,many,CATSDHSTGAESRYF,TGTGCCACCAGTGATCACTCGACAGGGGCGGAGAGCAGATATTTT
TRBV6-2/TRBV6-3,.,TRBJ2-1,.,CASSRSGDSYNEQFF,TGTGCCAGCAGCCGTAGCGGAGACTCCTACAATGAGCAGTTCTTC
TRBV27,TRBD1,TRBJ2-7,many,CASRGQRYEQYF,TGTGCCAGCAGGGGACAGAGATACGAGCAGTACTTC
TRBV5-1,.,TRBJ2-2,.,CASSLGSGPNTGELFF,TGCGCCAGCAGCTTGGGTAGCGGACCGAACACCGGGGAGCTGTTTTTT
TRBV7-3,TRBD2,TRBJ2-3,.,CASSPQAGSTDTQYF,TGTGCCAGCAGCCCCCAAGCGGGAAGCACAGATACGCAGTATTTT
TRBV9,.,TRBJ2-7,.,CASSVTNDSGGEEQYF,TGTGCCAGCAGCGTAACTAATGACAGCGGAGGGGAAGAGCAGTACTTC
TRBV12-3/TRBV12-4,.,TRBJ1-2,many,CASSSIPRGYTF,TGTGCCAGCAGCTCTATCCCCAGAGGCTACACCTTC
TRBV24-1,.,TRBJ1-1,many,CATEDSLNTEAFF,TGTGCCACCGAAGACAGCCTGAACACTGAAGCTTTCTTT
TRBV19,.,TRBJ1-5,.,CASSIGPLRDQPQHF,TGTGCCAGTAGTATTGGCCCGCTGAGGGATCAGCCCCAGCATTTT
TRBV12-5,TRBD2,TRBJ2-5,many,CASGSLETSGQETQYF,TGTGCTAGTGGTTCACTCGAGACTAGCGGACAAGAGACCCAGTACTTC
TRBV7-3,TRBD2,TRBJ2-2,.,CAGRMRREDTGELFF,TGTGCCGGCCGCATGCGGCGGGAGGACACCGGGGAGCTGTTTTTT
TRBV28,TRBD1,TRBJ2-7,many,CASSLQGAKYEQYF,TGTGCCAGCAGTTTACAGGGGGCTAAGTACGAGCAGTACTTC
TRBV7-9,.,TRBJ2-7,many,CASSLLGENSYEQYF,TGTGCCAGCAGCTTATTGGGGGAAAACTCCTACGAGCAGTACTTC
TRBV28,TRBD1,TRBJ1-5,.,CASTSGQGYQPQHF,TGTGCCAGCACCTCAGGACAGGGGTATCAGCCCCAGCATTTT
TRBV28,TRBD1,TRBJ1-2,few,CAGGPPGQGPPGYTF,TGTGCCGGCGGACCTCCGGGACAGGGGCCTCCGGGCTACACCTTC
TRBV5-1,.,TRBJ2-1,.,CASSQHQGLNNEQFF,TGCGCCAGCAGCCAACACCAGGGTCTCAACAATGAGCAGTTCTTC
TRBV2,TRBD2,TRBJ2-1,.,CASSREGGAEQFF,TGTGCCAGCAGTCGGGAGGGAGGGGCCGAGCAGTTCTTC
TRBV2,.,TRBJ1-5,many,CASSGLTSSNQPQHF,TGTGCCAGCAGTGGGTTGACAAGTAGCAATCAGCCCCAGCATTTT
TRBV7-9,.,TRBJ1-4,.,CASKTGQCNEKLFF,TGTGCCAGCAAGACCGGGCAGTGCAATGAAAAACTGTTTTTT
TRBV28,TRBD2,TRBJ2-3,.,CASSPIDGGGPDTDTQYF,TGTGCCAGCAGCCCCATCGATGGGGGAGGGCCAGACACAGATACGCAGTATTTT